The rows below give T cell receptor beta chains drawn from one sample of a study of T cell repertoires in ileal Crohn's disease. Generated by immunoSEQ multiplex PCR, the TCRdb table keeps only in-frame clones and is missing some. The sample lists fewer than 15,000 clones, roughly 80% occurring once. Sequenced material: ileal tissue. The receptors originated from an adult with Crohn's disease. Each CDR3 is given without its conserved first and last residue. The order of the fields is J gene, clone size, V gene, CDR3 protein. Only part of the rows carry a size: once, few, many, or a class if the clone is expanded.

J gene: TRBJ1-5; clone size: -; V gene: TRBV18; CDR3 protein: ASSPLQGNQPQH
J gene: TRBJ2-7; clone size: once; V gene: TRBV7-2; CDR3 protein: ASSFVPPRQGAYYEQY
J gene: TRBJ1-5; clone size: -; V gene: TRBV2; CDR3 protein: ASRRQVNQPQH
J gene: TRBJ1-4; clone size: -; V gene: TRBV18; CDR3 protein: ASSVGLGDNEKLF
J gene: TRBJ2-7; clone size: -; V gene: TRBV5-4; CDR3 protein: ASSPSRQGRTYEQY
J gene: TRBJ2-7; clone size: few; V gene: TRBV9; CDR3 protein: ASSVRPGGITYEQY
J gene: TRBJ2-5; clone size: -; V gene: TRBV5-4; CDR3 protein: ASSSWTGGQETQY
J gene: TRBJ1-2; clone size: -; V gene: TRBV9; CDR3 protein: ASSVDFNYGYT
J gene: TRBJ2-7; clone size: -; V gene: TRBV11-2; CDR3 protein: ASSALGGNEQY
J gene: TRBJ1-5; clone size: few; V gene: TRBV6-7; CDR3 protein: ASRHYGGLGQPQH
J gene: TRBJ1-5; clone size: -; V gene: TRBV5-1; CDR3 protein: ASSLEGDRPQH
J gene: TRBJ2-7; clone size: -; V gene: TRBV11-2; CDR3 protein: ASSLQGGLSYEQY
J gene: TRBJ1-3; clone size: -; V gene: TRBV29-1; CDR3 protein: SARISGNTIY
J gene: TRBJ2-5; clone size: -; V gene: TRBV18; CDR3 protein: ASSPTSGNQETQY
J gene: TRBJ2-2; clone size: -; V gene: TRBV5-1; CDR3 protein: ASSLDLRGVGTGGTGELF
J gene: TRBJ1-1; clone size: few; V gene: TRBV7-9; CDR3 protein: ASSLALGGETEAF
J gene: TRBJ2-3; clone size: -; V gene: TRBV7-9; CDR3 protein: ASSFGLASTDTQY
J gene: TRBJ1-5; clone size: -; V gene: TRBV6-5; CDR3 protein: ASSSGNQPQH
J gene: TRBJ1-5; clone size: -; V gene: TRBV30; CDR3 protein: AWRPPDRESWGNQPQH
J gene: TRBJ2-7; clone size: -; V gene: TRBV5-8; CDR3 protein: ASSPRYQGTYEQY
J gene: TRBJ1-2; clone size: -; V gene: TRBV9; CDR3 protein: ASSVDLGQGAGGYT
J gene: TRBJ2-7; clone size: -; V gene: TRBV2; CDR3 protein: ASSDTGVGGGYEQY
J gene: TRBJ1-1; clone size: -; V gene: TRBV9; CDR3 protein: ASSVGTINSEAF
J gene: TRBJ2-1; clone size: -; V gene: TRBV11-2; CDR3 protein: ASSYGPRGTYNEQF
J gene: TRBJ2-5; clone size: -; V gene: TRBV15; CDR3 protein: ATSREDRHPPETQY